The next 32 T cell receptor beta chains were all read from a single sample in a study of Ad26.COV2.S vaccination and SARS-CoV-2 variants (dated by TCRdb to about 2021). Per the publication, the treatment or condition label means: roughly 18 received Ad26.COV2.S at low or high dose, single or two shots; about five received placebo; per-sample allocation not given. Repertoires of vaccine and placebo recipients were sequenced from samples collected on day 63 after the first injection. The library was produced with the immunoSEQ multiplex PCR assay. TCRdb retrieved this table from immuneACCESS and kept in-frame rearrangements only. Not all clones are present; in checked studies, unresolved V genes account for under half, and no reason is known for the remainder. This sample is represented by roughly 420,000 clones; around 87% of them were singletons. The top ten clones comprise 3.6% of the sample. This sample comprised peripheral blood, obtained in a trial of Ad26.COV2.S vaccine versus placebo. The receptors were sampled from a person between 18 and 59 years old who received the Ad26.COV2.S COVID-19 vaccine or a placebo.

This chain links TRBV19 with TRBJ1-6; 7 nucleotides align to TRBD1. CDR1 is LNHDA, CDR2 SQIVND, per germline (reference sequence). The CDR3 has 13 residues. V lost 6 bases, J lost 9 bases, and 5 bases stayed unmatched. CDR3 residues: CASRGGAGSPLHF. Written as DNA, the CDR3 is TGTGCCAGTAGAGGGGGCGCTGGTTCACCCCTCCACTTT.

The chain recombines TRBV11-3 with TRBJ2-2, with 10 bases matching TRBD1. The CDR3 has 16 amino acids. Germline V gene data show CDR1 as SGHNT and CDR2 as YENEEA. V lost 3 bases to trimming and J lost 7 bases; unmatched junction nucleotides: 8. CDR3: CASSFAGTGVGGELFF. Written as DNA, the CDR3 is TGTGCCAGCAGCTTCGCCGGGACAGGGGTTGGCGGGGAGCTGTTTTTT. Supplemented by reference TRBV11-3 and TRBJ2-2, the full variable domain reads EAGVVQSPRYKIIEKKQPVAFWCNPISGHNTLYWYLQNLGQGPELLIRYENEEAVDDSQLPKDRFSAERLKGVDSTLKIQPAELGDSAVYLCASSFAGTGVGGELFFGEGSRLTVL.

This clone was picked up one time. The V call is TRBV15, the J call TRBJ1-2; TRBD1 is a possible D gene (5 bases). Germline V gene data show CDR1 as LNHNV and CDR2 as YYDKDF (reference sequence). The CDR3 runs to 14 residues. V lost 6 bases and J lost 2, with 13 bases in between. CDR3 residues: CATSPWGDNYGYTF. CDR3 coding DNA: TGTGCCACCAGTCCGTGGGGCGACAACTATGGCTACACCTTC.

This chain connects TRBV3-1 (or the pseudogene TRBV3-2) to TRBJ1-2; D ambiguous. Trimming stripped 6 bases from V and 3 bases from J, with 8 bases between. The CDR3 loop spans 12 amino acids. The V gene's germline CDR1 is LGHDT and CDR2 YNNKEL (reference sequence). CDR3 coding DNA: TGTGCCAGCAGTGCCGCGGACTATGGCTACACCTTC. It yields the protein CASSAADYGYTF.

CDR3 sequence: CASSDTRGGAGQPQHF. The CDR3 DNA reads TGTGCCAGCAGTGACACCCGCGGGGGGGCCGGTCAGCCCCAGCATTTT. V is TRBV6-1 and J is TRBJ1-5, with a weak D call TRBD1 (6 bases). The CDR3 consists of 16 residues. V shed 3 bases and J shed 6 bases, with 18 bases lying between them. The germline CDR1 and CDR2 sequences are MNHNS and SASEGT.

The CDR3 sequence is CASSYRVQDSPLHF. CDR3 sequence (DNA): TGTGCCAGCAGCTACAGGGTTCAGGATTCACCCCTCCACTTT. This sequence joins TRBV6-6 and TRBJ1-6; the D gene is possibly TRBD1 (6 bases). Looked up from germline, CDR1 is MNHNY and CDR2 is SVGAGI (reference sequence). The V and J ends lost 6 bases and 8 bases respectively, with 14 bases between them. There are 14 residues in the CDR3.

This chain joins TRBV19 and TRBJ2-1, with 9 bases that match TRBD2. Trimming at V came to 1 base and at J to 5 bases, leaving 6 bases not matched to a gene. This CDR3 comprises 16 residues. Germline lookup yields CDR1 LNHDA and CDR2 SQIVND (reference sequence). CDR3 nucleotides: TGTGCCAGTAGTATAGGAGAGCGGGGGGCCAACAATGAGCAGTTCTTC. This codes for CASSIGERGANNEQFF.

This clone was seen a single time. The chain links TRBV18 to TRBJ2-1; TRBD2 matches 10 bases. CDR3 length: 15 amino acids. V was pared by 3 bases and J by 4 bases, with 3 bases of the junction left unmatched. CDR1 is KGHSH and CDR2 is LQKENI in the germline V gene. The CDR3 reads CASSPELAGYNEQFF. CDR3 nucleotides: TGTGCCAGCTCACCGGAACTAGCGGGGTACAATGAGCAGTTCTTC. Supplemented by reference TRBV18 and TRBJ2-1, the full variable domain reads NAGVMQNPRHLVRRRGQEARLRCSPMKGHSHVYWYRQLPEEGLKFMVYLQKENIIDESGMPKERFSAEFPKEGPSILRIQQVVRGDSAAYFCASSPELAGYNEQFFGPGTRLTVL.

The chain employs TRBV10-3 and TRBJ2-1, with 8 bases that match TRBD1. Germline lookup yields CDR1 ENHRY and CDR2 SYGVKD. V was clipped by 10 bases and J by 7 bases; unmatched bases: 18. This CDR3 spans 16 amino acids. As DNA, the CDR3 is TGTGCCACAGGGGGCAGGGGCAGCGGCCCTCGGAATGAGCAGTTCTTC. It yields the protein CATGGRGSGPRNEQFF.

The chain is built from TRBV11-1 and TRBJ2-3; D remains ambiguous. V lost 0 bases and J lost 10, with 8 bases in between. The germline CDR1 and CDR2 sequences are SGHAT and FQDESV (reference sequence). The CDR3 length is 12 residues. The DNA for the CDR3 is TGTGCCAGCAGCTTAGCCGGCGGCGCGCAGTATTTT. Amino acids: CASSLAGGAQYF. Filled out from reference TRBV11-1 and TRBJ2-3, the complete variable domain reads EAEVAQSPRYKITEKSQAVAFWCDPISGHATLYWYRQILGQGPELLVQFQDESVVDDSQLPKDRFSAERLKGVDSTLKIQPAELGDSAMYLCASSLAGGAQYFGPGTRLTVL.

The CDR3 DNA reads as TGTGCCAGCAGATCGGCTAGCGGGGGGCATAACACCGGGGAGCTGTTTTTT. Translation: CASRSASGGHNTGELFF. The genes are TRBV3-1 (or the pseudogene TRBV3-2) and TRBJ2-2, with TRBD2 matching 11 bases. The V gene's germline CDR1 is LGHDT and CDR2 YNNKEL (reference sequence). Trimming took 6 bases from V and 2 from J; bases not matched to a gene: 8. The CDR3 has 17 residues.

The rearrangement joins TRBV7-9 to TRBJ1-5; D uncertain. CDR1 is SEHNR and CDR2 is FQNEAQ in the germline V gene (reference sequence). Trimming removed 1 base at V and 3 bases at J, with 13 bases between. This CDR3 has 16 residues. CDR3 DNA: TGTGCCAGCAGCTTAGGACCCGGGCTCTTCAATCAGCCCCAGCATTTT. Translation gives CASSLGPGLFNQPQHF.

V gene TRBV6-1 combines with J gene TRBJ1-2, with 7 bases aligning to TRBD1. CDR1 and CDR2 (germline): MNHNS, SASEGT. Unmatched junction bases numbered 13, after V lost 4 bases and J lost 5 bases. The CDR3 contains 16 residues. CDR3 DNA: TGTGCCAGCAGTGGCCAACTGGACAGGCAGGGGTATGGCTACACCTTC. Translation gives CASSGQLDRQGYGYTF.

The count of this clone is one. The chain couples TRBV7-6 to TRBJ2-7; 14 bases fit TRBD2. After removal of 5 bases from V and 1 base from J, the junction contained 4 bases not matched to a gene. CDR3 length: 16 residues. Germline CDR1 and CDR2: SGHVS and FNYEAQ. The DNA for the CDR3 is TGTGCCAGCAGCCCCCGACTAGCGGGGGGGTCCTACGAGCAGTACTTC. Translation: CASSPRLAGGSYEQYF.

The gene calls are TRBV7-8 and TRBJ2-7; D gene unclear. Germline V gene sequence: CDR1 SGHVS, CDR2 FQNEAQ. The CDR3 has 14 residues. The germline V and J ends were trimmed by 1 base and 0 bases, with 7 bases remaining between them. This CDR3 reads CASSLVVNSYEQYF. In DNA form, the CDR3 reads TGTGCCAGCAGCTTAGTGGTCAACTCCTACGAGCAGTACTTC.

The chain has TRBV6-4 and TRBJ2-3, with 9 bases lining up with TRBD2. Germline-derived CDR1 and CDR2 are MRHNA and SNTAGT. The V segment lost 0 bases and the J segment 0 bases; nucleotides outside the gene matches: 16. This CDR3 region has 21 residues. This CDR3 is CASSDSRGGTSWGRSTDTQYF. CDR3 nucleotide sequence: TGTGCCAGCAGTGACTCAAGGGGAGGGACTAGCTGGGGGAGAAGCACAGATACGCAGTATTTT.

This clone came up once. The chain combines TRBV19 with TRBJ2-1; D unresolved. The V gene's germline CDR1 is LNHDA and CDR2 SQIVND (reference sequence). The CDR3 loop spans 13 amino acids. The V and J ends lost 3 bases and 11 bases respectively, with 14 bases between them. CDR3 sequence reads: CASSILGPNQQFF. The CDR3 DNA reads TGTGCCAGTAGTATCCTCGGGCCGAATCAGCAGTTCTTC.

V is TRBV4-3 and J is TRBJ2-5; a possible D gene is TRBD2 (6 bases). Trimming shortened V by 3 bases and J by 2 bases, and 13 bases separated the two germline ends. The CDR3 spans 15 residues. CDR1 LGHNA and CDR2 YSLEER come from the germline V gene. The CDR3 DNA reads TGCGCCAGCAGCCACCTAGGGCGGGAACAAGAGACCCAGTACTTC. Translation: CASSHLGREQETQYF.

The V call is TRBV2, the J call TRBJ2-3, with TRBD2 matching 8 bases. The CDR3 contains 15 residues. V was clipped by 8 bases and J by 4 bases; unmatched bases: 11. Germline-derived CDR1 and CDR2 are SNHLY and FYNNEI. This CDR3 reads CASGELAGSADTQYF. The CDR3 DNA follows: TGTGCCAGCGGAGAATTAGCGGGGTCTGCAGATACGCAGTATTTT. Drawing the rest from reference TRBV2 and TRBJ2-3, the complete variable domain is EPEVTQTPSHQVTQMGQEVILRCVPISNHLYFYWYRQILGQKVEFLVSFYNNEISEKSEIFDDQFSVERPDGSNFTLKIRSTKLEDSAMYFCASGELAGSADTQYFGPGTRLTVL.

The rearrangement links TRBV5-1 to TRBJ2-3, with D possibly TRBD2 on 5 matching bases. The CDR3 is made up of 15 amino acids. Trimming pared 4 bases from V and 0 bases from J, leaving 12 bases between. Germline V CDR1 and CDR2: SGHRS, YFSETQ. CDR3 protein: CASSPSDYSTDTQYF. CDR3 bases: TGCGCCAGCAGCCCATCAGACTATAGCACAGATACGCAGTATTTT. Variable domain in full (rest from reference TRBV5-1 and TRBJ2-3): KAGVTQTPRYLIKTRGQQVTLSCSPISGHRSVSWYQQTPGQGLQFLFEYFSETQRNKGNFPGRFSGRQFSNSRSEMNVSTLELGDSALYLCASSPSDYSTDTQYFGPGTRLTVL.

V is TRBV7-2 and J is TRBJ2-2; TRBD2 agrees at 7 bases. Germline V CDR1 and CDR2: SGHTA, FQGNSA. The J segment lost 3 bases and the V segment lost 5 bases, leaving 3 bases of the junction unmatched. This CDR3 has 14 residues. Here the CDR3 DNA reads TGTGCCAGCAGCCGTCGGGGGGACACCGGGGAGCTGTTTTTT. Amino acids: CASSRRGDTGELFF.

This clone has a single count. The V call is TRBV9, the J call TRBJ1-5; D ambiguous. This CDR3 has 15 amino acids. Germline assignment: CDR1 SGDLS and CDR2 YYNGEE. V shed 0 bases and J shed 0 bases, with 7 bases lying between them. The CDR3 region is CASSVDGFSNQPQHF. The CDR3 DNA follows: TGTGCCAGCAGCGTAGATGGATTTAGCAATCAGCCCCAGCATTTT.

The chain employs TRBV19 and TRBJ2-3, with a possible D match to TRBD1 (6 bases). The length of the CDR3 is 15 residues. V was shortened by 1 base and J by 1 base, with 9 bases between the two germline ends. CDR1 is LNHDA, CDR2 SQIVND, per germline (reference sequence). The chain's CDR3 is CASSIAAGGTDTQYF. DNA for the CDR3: TGTGCCAGTAGTATAGCTGCAGGGGGCACAGATACGCAGTATTTT.

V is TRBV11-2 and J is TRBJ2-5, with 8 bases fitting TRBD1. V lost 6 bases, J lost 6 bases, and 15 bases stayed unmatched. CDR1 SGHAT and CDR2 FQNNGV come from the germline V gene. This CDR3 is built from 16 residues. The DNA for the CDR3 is TGTGCCAGCAGGGCTCCGGGACAGGAGGTTGAGAAGACCCAGTACTTC. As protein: CASRAPGQEVEKTQYF.

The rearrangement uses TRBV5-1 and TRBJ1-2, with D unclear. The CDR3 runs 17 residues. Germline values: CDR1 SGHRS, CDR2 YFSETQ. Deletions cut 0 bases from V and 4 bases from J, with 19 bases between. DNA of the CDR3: TGCGCCAGCAGCTTGGGTTTGATCTTATCCCAGACCTATGGCTACACCTTC. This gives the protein CASSLGLILSQTYGYTF.

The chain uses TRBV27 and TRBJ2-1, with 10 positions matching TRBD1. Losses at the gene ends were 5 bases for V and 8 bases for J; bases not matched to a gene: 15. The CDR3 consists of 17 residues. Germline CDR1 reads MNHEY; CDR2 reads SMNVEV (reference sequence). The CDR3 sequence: CASSPGQGLPGGDEQFF. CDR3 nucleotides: TGTGCCAGCAGTCCGGGACAGGGGCTGCCGGGGGGCGATGAGCAGTTCTTC.

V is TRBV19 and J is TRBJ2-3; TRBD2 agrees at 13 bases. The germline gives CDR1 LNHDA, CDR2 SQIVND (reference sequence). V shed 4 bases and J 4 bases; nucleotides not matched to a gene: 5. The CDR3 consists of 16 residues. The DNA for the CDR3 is TGTGCCAGTAGTAGAAGACTAGCGGGGGGTTCAGATACGCAGTATTTT. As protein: CASSRRLAGGSDTQYF.

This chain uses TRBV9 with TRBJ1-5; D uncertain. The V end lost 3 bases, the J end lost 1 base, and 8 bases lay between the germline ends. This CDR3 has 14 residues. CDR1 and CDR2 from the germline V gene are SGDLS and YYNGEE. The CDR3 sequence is CASSGPESNQPQHF. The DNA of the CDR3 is TGTGCCAGCAGCGGACCGGAAAGCAATCAGCCCCAGCATTTT.

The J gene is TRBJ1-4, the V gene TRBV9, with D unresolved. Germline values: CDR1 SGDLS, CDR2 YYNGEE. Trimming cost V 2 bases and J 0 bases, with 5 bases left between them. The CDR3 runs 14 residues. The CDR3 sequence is CASSVGTTNEKLFF. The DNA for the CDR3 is TGTGCCAGCAGCGTCGGAACAACTAATGAAAAACTGTTTTTT.

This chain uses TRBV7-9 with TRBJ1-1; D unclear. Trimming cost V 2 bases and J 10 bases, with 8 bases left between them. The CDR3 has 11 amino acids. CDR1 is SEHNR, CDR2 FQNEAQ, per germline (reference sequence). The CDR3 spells CASSLNKGAFF. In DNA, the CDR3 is TGTGCCAGCAGCTTAAACAAAGGAGCTTTCTTT.

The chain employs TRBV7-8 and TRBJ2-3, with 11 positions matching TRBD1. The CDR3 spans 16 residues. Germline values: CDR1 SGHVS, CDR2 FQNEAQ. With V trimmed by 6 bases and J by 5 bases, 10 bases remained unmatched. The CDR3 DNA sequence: TGTGCCAGCAGAAAAACGGGGACAGGGGGGTTAGATACGCAGTATTTT. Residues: CASRKTGTGGLDTQYF.

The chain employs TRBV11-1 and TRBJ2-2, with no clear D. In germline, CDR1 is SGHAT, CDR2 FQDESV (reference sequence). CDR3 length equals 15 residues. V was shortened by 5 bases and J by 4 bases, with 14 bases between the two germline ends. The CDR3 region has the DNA TGTGCCAGCAGCCCCTCAGGAGAATCCACCGGGGAGCTGTTTTTT. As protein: CASSPSGESTGELFF.